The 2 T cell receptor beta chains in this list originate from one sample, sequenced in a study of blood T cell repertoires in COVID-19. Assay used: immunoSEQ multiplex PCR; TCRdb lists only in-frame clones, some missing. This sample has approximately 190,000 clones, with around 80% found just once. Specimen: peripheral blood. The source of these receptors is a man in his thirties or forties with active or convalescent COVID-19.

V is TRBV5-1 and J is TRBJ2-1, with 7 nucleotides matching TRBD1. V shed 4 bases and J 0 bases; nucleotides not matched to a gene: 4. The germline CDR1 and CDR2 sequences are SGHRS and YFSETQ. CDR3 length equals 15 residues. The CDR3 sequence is CASSLQGDSYNEQFF. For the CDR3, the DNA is TGCGCCAGCAGCCTTCAGGGGGACTCCTACAATGAGCAGTTCTTC.

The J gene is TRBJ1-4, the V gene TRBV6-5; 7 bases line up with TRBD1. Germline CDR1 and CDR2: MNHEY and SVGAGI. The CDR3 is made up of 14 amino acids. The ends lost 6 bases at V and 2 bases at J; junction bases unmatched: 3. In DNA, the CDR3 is TGTGCCAGCAGAGAGACAGGGACTAATGAAAAACTGTTTTTT. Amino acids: CASRETGTNEKLFF.